Listed below are T cell receptor beta chains from one sample, sequenced in a study of T-cell memory formation after mild COVID-19. A single record per CDR3 protein comes from TCRdb applying MiXCR to the 5' RACE reads. The data hold more than 250,000 distinct CDR3 sequences, with about 17% observed a single time. What was sequenced was PBMCs or a T cell subset sorted from them (not recorded which). The receptors were sampled from a man between 18 and 35 years old who had mild COVID-19 (a few samples of this study predate the infection). Cell type and time point are not known. CDR3s include the opening cysteine and the closing phenylalanine or tryptophan. The D gene is left open where the match is weak. Not every row has a clone size; where given, it reads once, few, many or a size class.

v_gene,d_gene,j_gene,abundance,CDR3nt,CDR3aa
TRBV27,-,TRBJ2-7,many,TGTGCCAGCAGTTTTGGGGCAGACACCTACGAGCAGTACTTC,CASSFGADTYEQYF
TRBV20-1,-,TRBJ2-4,few,TGCAGTGCGCAACCCGGACAAACCAAAAACATTCAGTACTTC,CSAQPGQTKNIQYF
TRBV5-1,-,TRBJ2-2,few,TGCGCCAGCAGCGCGGGCAGGGTGTTTGGAGTGACCGGGGAGCTGTTTTTT,CASSAGRVFGVTGELFF
TRBV29-1,-,TRBJ2-5,many,TGCAGCGTCGACAGGACCCAGTACTTC,CSVDRTQYF
TRBV7-2,TRBD1,TRBJ1-2,few,TGTGCCAGCAGCCTGAACAGGGGGGTGGTGGATGGCTACACCTTC,CASSLNRGVVDGYTF
TRBV3-1,TRBD1,TRBJ2-3,-,TGTGCCAGCAGCCATCGGGACAGGGGGCAGCCAGATACGCAGTATTTT,CASSHRDRGQPDTQYF
TRBV6-6,-,TRBJ1-2,few,TGTGCCAGCAGTTCGGGGGATGGCTACACCTTC,CASSSGDGYTF
TRBV2,-,TRBJ2-5,many,TGTGCCAGCAGGAGGGGACCGGCGAGTGGGGCCCAGTACTTC,CASRRGPASGAQYF
TRBV6-6,-,TRBJ2-7,few,TGTGCCAGCAGTTACTCAAGCGCCAACAAATACGAGCAGTACTTC,CASSYSSANKYEQYF
TRBV7-9,-,TRBJ2-5,few,TGTGCCAGCAGCTGGGCAAGCGGGTCGGGGGAGACCCAGTACTTC,CASSWASGSGETQYF
TRBV15,-,TRBJ1-5,-,TGTGCCACCAGCAGAGAACGCCAGGGGAATAGCAATCAGCCCCAGCATTTT,CATSRERQGNSNQPQHF
TRBV20-1,TRBD1,TRBJ1-3,many,TGCAGTGCTAGGGGGACAGGGGGCGCGTGGGGAAACACCATATATTTT,CSARGTGGAWGNTIYF
TRBV24-1,TRBD2,TRBJ2-3,few,TGTGCCACCGCCGGGACTACCGGGGATACGCAGTATTTT,CATAGTTGDTQYF
TRBV5-1,-,TRBJ2-2,few,TGCGCCAGCAGCTTGGAGCAGACTAACACCGGGGAGCTGTTTTTT,CASSLEQTNTGELFF
TRBV3-1,-,TRBJ2-3,few,TGTGCCAGCAGCAAAACAGGGCCTAGCCGCACAGATACGCAGTATTTT,CASSKTGPSRTDTQYF
TRBV4-1,-,TRBJ2-7,few,TGCGCCAGCAGCCAACTTCCGGGCAGGTACTACGAGCAGTACTTC,CASSQLPGRYYEQYF
TRBV6-1,TRBD1,TRBJ1-5,few,TGTGCCAGCAGGGGGGACAGGGGGCTAAATCAGCCCCAGCATTTT,CASRGDRGLNQPQHF
TRBV20-1,TRBD1,TRBJ2-7,few,TGCAGTGCTAGAGATGGGGACAGGGCATCCTACGAGCAGTACTTC,CSARDGDRASYEQYF
TRBV12-3/TRBV12-4,TRBD2,TRBJ2-7,-,TGTGCCAGCAGTTCGACTAGCGGGGCAATCGCGGAGTACTTC,CASSSTSGAIAEYF
TRBV6-6,-,TRBJ2-4,-,TGTGCCAGCAGCCAAGAACTGGAGGACGACCAGTACTTC,CASSQELEDDQYF
TRBV2,TRBD2,TRBJ2-2,-,TGTGCCAGCAGTGAAAATGGCGGGGGTTATACCGGGGAGCTGTTTTTT,CASSENGGGYTGELFF
TRBV6-5,-,TRBJ2-7,few,TGTGCCACCCACGGGGGGCGGCACGAGCAGTACTTC,CATHGGRHEQYF
TRBV20-1,-,TRBJ2-1,-,TGCAGTGCTAGAGTTCTGCGCTTGGTAGGCAATGAGCAGTTCTTC,CSARVLRLVGNEQFF
TRBV20-1,-,TRBJ2-4,-,TGCAGTGCTACGAGAGGGACAGCCAAACCGGAGGGGCACTTC,CSATRGTAKPEGHF
TRBV20-1,-,TRBJ2-1,-,TGCAGTGTAAAAACGGGGGGCCGCGATGAGCAGTTCTTC,CSVKTGGRDEQFF
TRBV19,-,TRBJ2-3,-,TGTGCCAGTAGTATGGAGGACAGACAAGATACGCAGTATTTT,CASSMEDRQDTQYF
TRBV11-2,-,TRBJ2-1,few,TGTGCCAGCAGCTTAATCTCTGCGTACAATGAGCAGTTCTTC,CASSLISAYNEQFF
TRBV25-1,-,TRBJ1-1,few,TGTGCCAGCAGTGACGGGCACCCCACTGAAGCTTTCTTT,CASSDGHPTEAFF
TRBV7-8,TRBD1,TRBJ2-3,-,TGTGCCAGCAGCTTGGCCGGACAGGGGAAAGGTGTCACAGATACGCAGTATTTT,CASSLAGQGKGVTDTQYF
TRBV7-9,-,TRBJ2-2,few,TGTGCCAGCAGCCCCCGTCGGGGGACCGGGGAGCTGTTTTTT,CASSPRRGTGELFF
TRBV5-1,-,TRBJ2-1,few,TGCGCCTCCTACGGGCTTTACAATGAGCAGTTCTTC,CASYGLYNEQFF
TRBV5-4,-,TRBJ1-1,-,TGTGCCAGCAGCTTCTATGGGACGGATGAAGCTTTCTTT,CASSFYGTDEAFF
TRBV5-1,TRBD2,TRBJ2-7,-,TGCGCCAGCAGGTCCCAAGCTGGAGGACTAGCTGACGAGCAGTACTTC,CASRSQAGGLADEQYF
TRBV20-1,-,TRBJ2-4,few,TGCAGTGCTAGTGGGGGCGCCAAAAACATTCAGTACTTC,CSASGGAKNIQYF
TRBV20-1,-,TRBJ2-1,few,TGCAGTGCTAGAGATAAGGTAGCGCGATACAATGAGCAGTTCTTC,CSARDKVARYNEQFF
TRBV4-1,-,TRBJ2-7,few,TGCGCCAGCAGCCCCACTGGTAACGAGCAGTACTTC,CASSPTGNEQYF
TRBV9,-,TRBJ2-4,-,TGTGCCAGCAGCGGGTTCCAGGGGAAAAACATTCAGTACTTC,CASSGFQGKNIQYF
TRBV29-1,TRBD1,TRBJ2-7,few,TGCAGCGTTGAAAGGGGGACAGGGAGCTACGAGCAGTACTTC,CSVERGTGSYEQYF
TRBV2,TRBD1,TRBJ1-3,few,TGTGCCAGCAGACAGGGGGGGGACACCATATATTTT,CASRQGGDTIYF
TRBV5-1,-,TRBJ1-3,-,TGCGCCAGCAGCTCCGGGGGGGCTGGAAACACCATATATTTT,CASSSGGAGNTIYF
TRBV6-5,-,TRBJ1-1,-,TGTGCCAGCAGCCCTTCACCGCGCACTGAAGCTTTCTTT,CASSPSPRTEAFF
TRBV5-1,TRBD1,TRBJ2-6,-,TGCGCCAGCAGCTTACGGGACAGGGAAAGTGGGGCCAACGTCCTGACTTTC,CASSLRDRESGANVLTF
TRBV2,TRBD1,TRBJ1-5,-,TGTGCCACCGCGCCAGGGGGAAATCAGCCCCAGCATTTT,CATAPGGNQPQHF
TRBV3-1,-,TRBJ2-2,-,TGTGCCAGCAGCGCCCGACATAACACCGGGGAGCTGTTTTTT,CASSARHNTGELFF
TRBV10-3,TRBD1,TRBJ2-5,few,TGTGCCATCAGTGAGTCTCAGACAGGGTCGAGGGAGACCCAGTACTTC,CAISESQTGSRETQYF
TRBV19,TRBD2,TRBJ2-7,few,TGTGCCAGTAGGGATGAGCGGGGCCCGGTCTACGAGCAGTACTTC,CASRDERGPVYEQYF
TRBV28,-,TRBJ1-1,-,TGTGCCAGCAGTCAAGCGGACCGGTATTACACTGAAGCTTTCTTT,CASSQADRYYTEAFF
TRBV6-2/TRBV6-3,-,TRBJ2-2,few,TGTGCCAGCAGTTACTCGGACTCGAACACCGGGGAGCTGTTTTTT,CASSYSDSNTGELFF
TRBV5-1,TRBD2,TRBJ2-1,many,TGCGCCAGCCGACAACTAGCGGGGGAGAAGGATGAGCAGTTCTTC,CASRQLAGEKDEQFF
TRBV6-5,-,TRBJ2-1,-,TGTGCCACCGGGTTTGGGGGGGGCTATGAGCAGTTCTTC,CATGFGGGYEQFF
TRBV20-1,-,TRBJ1-1,few,TGCAGCCCCACGATCCCGCGATGGGGGGCGAACACTGAAGCTTTCTTT,CSPTIPRWGANTEAFF
TRBV11-2,TRBD1,TRBJ1-1,-,TGTGCCAGCAGCCCCGGGACAGGGGGCAAGGCTTTCTTT,CASSPGTGGKAFF
TRBV7-9,-,TRBJ2-1,-,TGTGCCAGCAGCTGGGGGATGGGGGATGAGCAGTTCTTC,CASSWGMGDEQFF
TRBV30,-,TRBJ1-1,-,TGTGCCTGGTCTAGGGATTCGAACACTGAAGCTTTCTTT,CAWSRDSNTEAFF
TRBV4-3,-,TRBJ2-7,few,TGCGCCAGCAGCCAAGCCAAGGTGTCCGAGCAGTACTTC,CASSQAKVSEQYF
TRBV29-1,-,TRBJ2-2,-,TGCAGCGTTTCCGGGACCACCTGGGAGCTGTTTTTT,CSVSGTTWELFF
TRBV5-1,-,TRBJ2-5,many,TGCGCCAGCAGTAGCGCCCAAGAGACCCAGTACTTC,CASSSAQETQYF
TRBV4-1,TRBD1,TRBJ1-3,few,TGCGCCAGCAGCAACAGGGGAACTGGAAACACCATATATTTT,CASSNRGTGNTIYF